This TCR beta chain was sequenced for a study of response to subunit inactivated influenza vaccine (dated by TCRdb to the late 2010s). Describing the broader study: Deep quantitative profiling of the T cell receptor repertoire was used in the study to follow responses to a trivalent subunit inactivated influenza vaccine.

Study-wide conclusions, independent of this receptor: The authors suggested that each seasonal influenza vaccination may recruit only a limited number of new T cells.

The CDR3 has 15 amino acids, counting the end cysteine and phenylalanine. Only the CDR3 part of the read is kept: 45 bases, read in frame from the first base. Trimming accounts for 4 bases at V and 2 bases at J, while the number of junction bases matched to no gene is 9. For CDR1 and CDR2, the germline V gene (reference sequence) lists SGHKS and YYEKEE. The receptor library was made with RT-PCR. The run used an Illumina HiSeq 2500. TCRdb reprocessing: public reads trimmed at Q25 with fastp, clones called with MiXCR, in-frame beta chains kept. Rows with a matching CDR3 protein are joined into one entry that keeps the most common DNA and genes. For this sample the table gives roughly 700,000 distinct CDR3 sequences, of which about a sixth were detected only once. The ten largest make up 11% of the sample. This clonotype has a handful of counts. No antigen is known for it. It has no much larger one-base neighbor in the sample; base qualities were not kept.

The V and J segments used are TRBV5-5 and TRBJ2-7, and 7 junction bases match TRBD2. Specimen: PBMCs from blood, collected approximately 13 days after vaccination. The receptor's source is a man aged 50 to 59 who received an inactivated influenza vaccine. Donor details come from another sample of the same person, matched by shared clones. Here the CDR3 is given as CASSQTGTNTYEQYF. The DNA sequence reads TGTGCCAGCAGCCAAACCGGGACTAACACCTACGAGCAGTACTTC.